Shown below are 32 T cell receptor beta chains from a single sample sequenced in a study of T cell responses to AZD1222 COVID-19 vaccine. Profiled with immunoSEQ multiplex PCR; TCRdb holds only in-frame clones, not every one. The sample includes some 150,000 clones, about 85% of them seen just once. The input for sequencing was peripheral blood, taken after recovery from COVID-19. The receptors come from an adult who had recovered from COVID-19.

The chain combines TRBV5-4 with TRBJ2-1; perhaps TRBD1 as D (6 bases). Between the trimmed V and J ends, which lost 6 bases and 0 bases, there was a span of 16 bases. Germline CDR1 SGHNT, CDR2 YYREEE (reference sequence). This CDR3 region has 16 residues. CDR3 in amino acids: CASNSGGTNSYNEQFF. CDR3 coding DNA: TGTGCCAGCAACTCGGGTGGGACAAACTCCTACAATGAGCAGTTCTTC.

V is TRBV4-1 and J is TRBJ2-2, with TRBD1 matching 8 bases. J was trimmed by 7 bases and V by 3 bases; bases with no gene match: 7. Germline assignment: CDR1 MGHRA and CDR2 YSYEKL. CDR3 size: 15 residues. The CDR3 nucleotides are TGCGCCAGCAGCCATCCCGGACAGGGAGTCGGGGAGCTGTTTTTT. Translation gives CASSHPGQGVGELFF.

The CDR3 here is CASRLERGPGEKLFF. The CDR3 nucleotides are TGTGCCAGCAGACTTGAAAGGGGGCCAGGAGAAAAACTGTTTTTT. The chain uses TRBV28 and TRBJ1-4, with 7 bases that match TRBD1. The CDR3 has 15 residues. Looked up from germline, CDR1 is MDHEN and CDR2 is SYDVKM. The V and J ends lost 6 bases and 8 bases, in that order; junction bases with no gene match: 12.

A single count supports this clone. The chain carries TRBV29-1 and TRBJ1-1; D remains ambiguous. The V end was cut by 5 bases, the J end by 0 bases, with 7 bases between. This CDR3 is built from 12 residues. CDR1 is SQVTM and CDR2 is ANQGSEA in the germline V gene. The CDR3 protein is CSVRALNTEAFF. CDR3 in DNA: TGCAGCGTTAGGGCCTTGAACACTGAAGCTTTCTTT.

The rearrangement links TRBV5-4 to TRBJ2-3; 7 bases fit TRBD1. Per the germline V gene, CDR1 is SGHNT and CDR2 is YYREEE (reference sequence). Trimming at V came to 4 bases and at J to 1 base, leaving 3 bases not matched to a gene. The CDR3 runs 14 residues. The CDR3 DNA follows: TGTGCCAGCAGCACCGGACAGGGCACAGATACGCAGTATTTT. It specifies CASSTGQGTDTQYF. The full variable domain, with the rest looked up from reference TRBV5-4 and TRBJ2-3, is ETGVTQSPTHLIKTRGQQVTLRCSSQSGHNTVSWYQQALGQGPQFIFQYYREEENGRGNFPPRFSGLQFPNYSSELNVNALELDDSALYLCASSTGQGTDTQYFGPGTRLTVL.

V and J are TRBV13 and TRBJ1-1; tentative D call: TRBD1 (5 bases). The V gene lost 4 bases and the J gene lost 1 base, with 16 bases spanning the gap. The CDR3 contains 16 residues. Germline V lookup: CDR1 PRHDT, CDR2 FYEKMQ (reference sequence). CDR3 sequence (DNA): TGTGCCAGCAGCTCCAGACCCCTCAGGGAGAACACTGAAGCTTTCTTT. Translated, it gives CASSSRPLRENTEAFF.

The V gene is TRBV10-3, the J gene TRBJ1-5; no firm D call. The germline V and J ends were trimmed by 4 bases and 9 bases, with 10 bases remaining between them. Per the germline V gene, CDR1 is ENHRY and CDR2 is SYGVKD. The CDR3 consists of 12 residues. CDR3 amino acids: CAISVPGGPQHF. Written as DNA, the CDR3 is TGTGCCATCAGTGTGCCCGGAGGGCCCCAGCATTTT.

The chain couples TRBV3-1 (or the pseudogene TRBV3-2) to TRBJ2-7, with D maybe TRBD1 (6 bases). Germline V gives CDR1 LGHDT, CDR2 YNNKEL (reference sequence). The CDR3 extends over 15 amino acids. V was shortened by 4 bases and J by 3 bases, with 16 bases between the two germline ends. The CDR3 DNA reads as TGTGCCAGCAGCCGACTGGACAGAGATCACTACGAGCAGTACTTC. It is translated as CASSRLDRDHYEQYF.

This clone was seen only once. The rearrangement joins TRBV28 to TRBJ1-5; no firm D call. This CDR3 has 13 amino acids. Germline CDR1 and CDR2: MDHEN and SYDVKM. V dropped 4 bases and J dropped 5 bases, with 9 bases sitting between them. The CDR3 is CASSSTRYQPQHF. The CDR3 DNA reads as TGTGCCAGCAGTTCAACTCGTTATCAGCCCCAGCATTTT.

In this sample, this clone turned up a few times. The chain joins TRBV11-2 to TRBJ2-7; TRBD2 is a possible D gene (5 bases). Trimming left V 5 bases short and J 0 bases short, with 17 bases between. Germline CDR1 is SGHAT and CDR2 is FQNNGV. This CDR3 comprises 16 residues. CDR3 protein: CASSPIRGTFSYEQYF. The DNA of the CDR3 is TGTGCCAGCAGCCCGATCCGGGGAACTTTCTCCTACGAGCAGTACTTC. Using reference TRBV11-2 and TRBJ2-7 for the parts outside the CDR3, the full variable domain is EAGVAQSPRYKIIEKRQSVAFWCNPISGHATLYWYQQILGQGPKLLIQFQNNGVVDDSQLPKDRFSAERLKGVDSTLKIQPAKLEDSAVYLCASSPIRGTFSYEQYFGPGTRLTVT.

The chain employs TRBV9 and TRBJ1-4, with D maybe TRBD1 (6 bases). The CDR3 consists of 13 residues. The germline V gene encodes CDR1 SGDLS and CDR2 YYNGEE. The ends were cut back, 4 bases at V and 6 bases at J, with 10 bases in the middle. The DNA of the CDR3 is TGTGCCAGCAGCTTAGGGGGTGATGAAAAACTGTTTTTT. Its protein is CASSLGGDEKLFF.

The rearrangement uses TRBV5-4 and TRBJ2-5; 11 bases are a match to TRBD2. This CDR3 spans 14 amino acids. V was pared by 4 bases and J by 5 bases, with 4 bases of the junction left unmatched. From germline, CDR1 is SGHNT and CDR2 YYREEE (reference sequence). This CDR3 reads CASSVAGGPETQYF. As DNA, the CDR3 is TGTGCCAGCAGCGTAGCGGGGGGGCCGGAGACCCAGTACTTC.

This clone was detected only a few times. The V gene is TRBV4-3, the J gene TRBJ1-2; D is unclear. The CDR3 loop spans 15 amino acids. CDR1 is LGHNA and CDR2 is YSLEER in the germline V gene. The V and J ends lost 0 bases and 6 bases respectively, with 14 bases between them. CDR3 in amino acids: CASSQDLLEGHGYTF. The CDR3 region has the DNA TGCGCCAGCAGCCAAGACCTACTCGAGGGTCATGGCTACACCTTC.

The V and J genes are TRBV14 and TRBJ2-2; D not resolved. The CDR3 has 13 amino acids. Germline CDR1 SGHDN, CDR2 FVKESK. V was shortened by 2 bases and J by 5 bases, with 6 bases between the two germline ends. CDR3 sequence reads: CASSQHKTGELFF. CDR3 DNA: TGTGCCAGCAGCCAACATAAGACCGGGGAGCTGTTTTTT.

The chain links TRBV28 to TRBJ2-1; 7 bases map to TRBD2. CDR1 MDHEN and CDR2 SYDVKM come from the germline V gene. This CDR3 region has 15 residues. V was clipped by 2 bases and J by 7 bases; unmatched bases: 8. The DNA for the CDR3 is TGTGCCAGCAGTTTAGGGAGGGTTATTTCGAATGAGCAGTTCTTC. It encodes CASSLGRVISNEQFF.

This chain connects TRBV10-3 to TRBJ1-2; no definite D call. The CDR3 length is 13 residues. Germline CDR1 is ENHRY and CDR2 is SYGVKD. Trimming removed 11 bases at V and 2 bases at J, with 15 bases between. CDR3 nucleotides: TGTGCCCTGTCCCAAAGCGGGAACTATGGCTACACCTTC. Its protein is CALSQSGNYGYTF.

J is TRBJ1-1 and V is TRBV11-2; D is unclear. Between the trimmed V and J ends, which lost 1 base and 0 bases, there was a span of 6 bases. Germline-derived CDR1 and CDR2 are SGHAT and FQNNGV. The CDR3 is 14 amino acids. The DNA of the CDR3 is TGTGCCAGCAGCTTAGGTTCATTGAACACTGAAGCTTTCTTT. Its protein product is CASSLGSLNTEAFF.

This clone was observed a handful of times. The chain is built from TRBV4-2 and TRBJ1-1; 7 nucleotides agree with TRBD1. V shed 0 bases, J shed 4 bases, and the junction held 8 bases outside the gene matches. CDR3 size: 16 residues. Germline V gene data show CDR1 as LGHNA and CDR2 as YNFKEQ. This CDR3 reads CASSQDGYRGGTEAFF. The CDR3 DNA sequence: TGTGCCAGCAGCCAAGATGGGTACAGGGGAGGCACTGAAGCTTTCTTT.

This chain links TRBV5-8 with TRBJ2-7; 7 bases agree with TRBD1. V shed 0 bases, J shed 1 base, and the junction held 1 base outside the gene matches. The germline gives CDR1 SGHTS, CDR2 YDEGEE. CDR3 length equals 14 residues. The chain's CDR3 is CASSLATGSYEQYF. The CDR3 bases are TGTGCCAGCAGCTTGGCGACAGGGTCCTACGAGCAGTACTTC.

V is TRBV2 and J is TRBJ1-6, with D perhaps matching TRBD1 (5 bases). The V gene's germline CDR1 is SNHLY and CDR2 FYNNEI. The V end lost 9 bases, the J end lost 0 bases, and 12 bases lay between the germline ends. This CDR3 is built from 15 residues. The DNA of the CDR3 is TGTGCCAGAAGGAGGGGAAGCTCCTATAATTCACCCCTCCACTTT. It encodes CARRRGSSYNSPLHF. The full variable domain, its missing parts supplied by reference TRBV2 and TRBJ1-6, is EPEVTQTPSHQVTQMGQEVILRCVPISNHLYFYWYRQILGQKVEFLVSFYNNEISEKSEIFDDQFSVERPDGSNFTLKIRSTKLEDSAMYFCARRRGSSYNSPLHFGNGTRLTVT.

The DNA of the CDR3 is TGTGCCAGCAGGGACTCGTCCTACGAGCAGTACTTC. As protein: CASRDSSYEQYF. J is TRBJ2-7 and V is TRBV6-5, with D possibly being TRBD2 (5 bases). Germline V gene data show CDR1 as MNHEY and CDR2 as SVGAGI. The V end lost 6 bases, the J end lost 1 base, and 7 bases lay between the germline ends. The CDR3 consists of 12 residues.

V usage is TRBV19 and J usage is TRBJ2-7, with TRBD1 matching 7 bases. The germline V gene has CDR1 LNHDA and CDR2 SQIVND (reference sequence). The CDR3 runs to 15 residues. The junction had 6 bases not matched to a gene; V was cut back by 1 base and J by 3 bases. The DNA of the CDR3 is TGTGCCAGTAGTATAGGACTCACAGGGGTCTACGAGCAGTACTTC. Residues: CASSIGLTGVYEQYF.

This clone was seen a single time. This chain joins TRBV6-5 and TRBJ2-5, with no clear D. The CDR3 sequence is 13 residues long. V was cut by 6 bases and J by 3 bases, with 11 bases left in between. From germline, CDR1 is MNHEY and CDR2 SVGAGI. The CDR3 nucleotides read TGTGCCAGCAGCCAGCGCGCAAAAGAGACCCAGTACTTC. Encoded protein: CASSQRAKETQYF.

The rearrangement uses TRBV6-6 and TRBJ2-5; D perhaps matches TRBD2 (6 bases). Trimming removed 2 bases at V and 2 bases at J, with 15 bases between. The CDR3 loop spans 16 amino acids. Germline CDR1 MNHNY, CDR2 SVGAGI (reference sequence). The DNA for the CDR3 is TGTGCCAGCAGTTACGGTTGGGGAGGAATACAAGAGACCCAGTACTTC. Its translation is CASSYGWGGIQETQYF.

The rearrangement links TRBV3-1 (or the pseudogene TRBV3-2) to TRBJ1-6; no clear D gene. The CDR3 covers 15 residues. The germline V and J ends were trimmed by 4 bases and 7 bases, with 14 bases remaining between them. Germline loops: CDR1 LGHDT, CDR2 YNNKEL (reference sequence). The CDR3 protein is CASSRSDKVNSPLHF. In DNA form, the CDR3 reads TGTGCCAGCAGCCGAAGCGACAAGGTGAATTCACCCCTCCACTTT.

V gene TRBV9 combines with J gene TRBJ2-3; D gene unclear. This CDR3 spans 12 amino acids. Per germline, CDR1 SGDLS and CDR2 YYNGEE. Trimming took 4 bases from V and 1 from J, leaving 4 bases between them. The CDR3 DNA follows: TGTGCCAGCAGCTTCCGCACAGATACGCAGTATTTT. This encodes CASSFRTDTQYF.

This chain links TRBV28 with TRBJ1-5; TRBD1 agrees at 9 bases. Germline loops: CDR1 MDHEN, CDR2 SYDVKM. The CDR3 spans 14 residues. The V gene end was trimmed by 2 bases and the J gene end by 7 bases; junction bases not matched to a gene: 3. DNA of the CDR3: TGTGCCAGCAGTTTAACAGGGGGCGGCCAGCCCCAGCATTTT. Translating it yields CASSLTGGGQPQHF.

This chain links TRBV19 with TRBJ1-2, with 7 bases lining up with TRBD1. Losses at the gene ends were 1 base for V and 0 bases for J; bases not matched to a gene: 5. The CDR3 has 16 amino acids. Per germline, CDR1 LNHDA and CDR2 SQIVND (reference sequence). This chain's CDR3 is CASSIAGTATNYGYTF. CDR3 bases: TGTGCCAGTAGTATAGCGGGGACAGCTACTAACTATGGCTACACCTTC.

CDR3 sequence reads: CASSPGLGTEAFF. Written as DNA, the CDR3 is TGTGCCAGCTCACCCGGGTTGGGCACTGAAGCTTTCTTT. The rearrangement links TRBV18 to TRBJ1-1; unclear D gene. CDR1 and CDR2 from the germline V gene are KGHSH and LQKENI. V was pared by 3 bases and J by 4 bases, with 9 bases between. The CDR3 runs 13 residues.

The genes are TRBV19 and TRBJ1-2; 9 bases line up with TRBD1. The CDR3 runs 13 residues. The J segment lost 8 bases and the V segment lost 6 bases, leaving 7 bases of the junction unmatched. CDR1 is LNHDA and CDR2 is SQIVND in the germline V gene (reference sequence). The CDR3 protein is CASRGRTGDGYTF. The CDR3 DNA is TGTGCCAGTAGGGGCCGGACAGGGGACGGCTACACCTTC.

This chain joins TRBV29-1 and TRBJ2-1; D ambiguous. This CDR3 is 17 amino acids long. Deletions cut 1 base from V and 0 bases from J, with 16 bases between. Germline V lookup: CDR1 SQVTM, CDR2 ANQGSEA. The CDR3 here is CSVEVLTEGRSYNEQFF. The CDR3 DNA sequence: TGCAGCGTTGAAGTTCTAACGGAAGGGCGCTCCTACAATGAGCAGTTCTTC.

A few counts support this clone. V gene TRBV6-2 or TRBV6-3 combines with J gene TRBJ2-7; D remains unclear. The CDR3 has 11 residues. V lost 2 bases and J 2 bases, leaving 1 base between the germline ends. Germline CDR1 is MNHEY and CDR2 is SVGEGT. The CDR3 DNA is TGTGCCAGCAGTTACCCCTACGAGCAGTACTTC. Its protein is CASSYPYEQYF.